Detailed here is one T cell receptor beta chain. The antigen is not known. The sample belongs to a study of tumor-infiltrating lymphocytes in primary liver carcinoma. Study-level background: Samples produced roughly 3.65 to 7.5 million productive TCRbeta reads, comparable across tissue types.

Study observations and caveats: A significantly higher top-250-clone fraction was found in tumors than in blood (p = 0.039). Samples were bulk unsorted, so CD4+ and CD8+ repertoires were not compared.

The researchers produced TCR beta cDNA from approximately 460 ng total RNA with a constant-region primer. Slightly modified ARM-PCR served as the procedure for the TCR beta libraries. These libraries came from three rounds of nested multiplex PCR. The first two PCR rounds used TRBV1-TRBV30 forward primers with a C-beta reverse primer, 9 to 11 cycles each. TCRdb recomputed calls from the multiplex PCR reads with MiXCR, one row per CDR3 protein. The repertoire holds 150,000 to 200,000 distinct CDR3 sequences, with roughly three fifths as singletons. Trimming pared 5 bases from V and 0 bases from J, leaving 17 bases between. The length of the CDR3 is 16 residues. RNA isolated from unsorted whole blood supplied the blood RNA, with germline DNA also extracted. The study enrolled treatment-naive patients with chronic HBV infection.

The sequencing sample was made of peripheral blood. This receptor was obtained from a man aged 40-49 years with primary liver carcinoma and hepatitis B virus infection. This rearrangement joins TRBV12-3 or TRBV12-4 to TRBJ2-7; D is undetermined. This CDR3 is CASSHGWPASSYEQYF. The CDR3 bases are TGTGCCAGCAGTCACGGGTGGCCCGCGAGCTCCTACGAGCAGTACTTC.